This paragraph covers one T cell receptor beta chain sequence. The sample is drawn from a study of cytomegalovirus exposure and HLA in healthy donors. With 60 Vbeta and 13 Jbeta primers, the PCR was carried out. Profiling relied on immunoSEQ multiplex PCR, and the TCRdb table lists in-frame clones only, not all of them. The data show over 200,000 clones, 82% seen once. The V gene end was trimmed by 3 bases and the J gene end by 3 bases; junction bases not matched to a gene: 15. Germline V gene sequence: CDR1 SGHRS, CDR2 YFSETQ. The CDR3 sequence is 17 residues long. This receptor was identified in a woman in her forties in good health and CMV-seropositive. The chain is built from TRBV5-1 and TRBJ2-7, with TRBD1 matching 7 bases. The sequencing input was PBMCs. The CDR3 region has the DNA TGCGCCAGCAGCTCCTACTCGACAGGGAGCGGATTCTACGAGCAGTACTTC. Translating gives CASSSYSTGSGFYEQYF.